This entry is about one TCR beta chain. This sample was included in a study of blood T cell repertoires in COVID-19. Study details: The samples span acute and convalescent COVID-19 from the United States, Italy and Spain.

In germline, CDR1 is MNHGY, CDR2 SAAAGT. The CDR3 length is 14 residues. The V and J ends lost 6 bases and 6 bases, in that order; junction bases with no gene match: 8. Study processing details: Reference gene primer amplification gave estimated nucleated cell counts. The table came from immunoSEQ multiplex PCR; TCRdb's copy has only in-frame clones and leaves some out. Clonal size and the V and J genes are those of that table, whereas D and trimming came from the DNA. The sample carries approximately 90,000 clones, 87% recorded once. The sequence was collected from a human donor with acute or convalescent COVID-19. The donor label of this sample is uncertain. The sample was peripheral blood. The V and J genes are TRBV6-8 and TRBJ1-5; TRBD1 aligns across 7 bases. This chain's CDR3 is CASRYHRGAQPQHF. CDR3 DNA: TGTGCCAGCAGATATCACAGGGGTGCTCAGCCCCAGCATTTT.